The rows below give T cell receptor beta chains drawn from one sample of a study of cytomegalovirus exposure and HLA in healthy donors. Assay: immunoSEQ multiplex PCR; the TCRdb copy retains only in-frame clones and omits some. Altogether some 96,000 clones are present, 64% being singletons, with the ten largest covering 3% to 3.5%. Sequenced sample: PBMCs. The receptors derive from a man aged 60-69 years in good health and CMV-seronegative. CDR3s include the opening cysteine and the closing phenylalanine or tryptophan. D genes are given only for firm matches. Only some rows state a clone size, as once, few, many or a class for expanded clones.

>TRBV28|few|TRBJ2-7|TRBD2
CASRGSGRSYEQYF
TGTGCCAGCAGGGGTAGCGGGAGGTCCTACGAGCAGTACTTC
>TRBV29-1|few|TRBJ1-2|TRBD1
CSVVLSGQGLGGYTF
TGCAGCGTTGTTTTATCCGGACAGGGGTTGGGTGGCTACACCTTC
>TRBV30|.|TRBJ1-1|.
CAWSVTREGTEAFF
TGTGCCTGGAGTGTTACCAGGGAGGGTACTGAAGCTTTCTTT
>TRBV15|.|TRBJ1-1|.
CATSREPGLGTEAFF
TGTGCCACCAGCAGAGAGCCAGGGTTGGGCACTGAAGCTTTCTTT
>TRBV5-1|.|TRBJ1-1|.
CASSTGGGTEAFF
TGCGCCAGCAGCACCGGCGGTGGCACTGAAGCTTTCTTT
>TRBV6-1|.|TRBJ2-3|.
CALVGGADTQYF
TGTGCCTTGGTGGGAGGCGCAGATACGCAGTATTTT
>TRBV9|few|TRBJ1-5|.
CASSVTGNSNQPQHF
TGTGCCAGCAGCGTGACAGGTAATAGCAATCAGCCCCAGCATTTT
>TRBV6-4|few|TRBJ2-3|.
CASSDSGQSTDTQYF
TGTGCCAGCAGTGACTCTGGGCAGAGCACAGATACGCAGTATTTT
>TRBV4-1|.|TRBJ2-1|.
CASSQAGVPYNEQFF
TGCGCCAGCAGCCAAGCGGGGGTCCCTTACAATGAGCAGTTCTTC
>TRBV19|.|TRBJ1-5|.
CATRTPLGNQPQHF
TGTGCCACGAGAACTCCCCTGGGCAATCAGCCCCAGCATTTT
>TRBV5-1|.|TRBJ2-3|TRBD2
CASSSPSGALTDTQYF
TGCGCCAGCAGCTCGCCCAGCGGGGCCCTCACAGATACGCAGTATTTT
>TRBV6-1|.|TRBJ2-7|.
CASSPALYHEQYF
TGTGCCAGCAGCCCCGCGCTGTACCACGAGCAGTACTTC
>TRBV27|.|TRBJ2-6|.
CASSLRETSGANVLTF
TGTGCCAGCAGTTTACGAGAAACGTCTGGGGCCAACGTCCTGACTTTC
>TRBV9|.|TRBJ1-2|.
CASSVEDGVYYGYTF
TGTGCCAGCAGCGTAGAGGACGGGGTATACTATGGCTACACCTTC
>TRBV28|.|TRBJ2-1|TRBD1
CASSSDRGAYNEQFF
TGTGCCAGCAGCTCCGACAGGGGAGCCTACAATGAGCAGTTCTTC
>TRBV5-1|.|TRBJ2-5|.
CASSRDSEETQYF
TGCGCCAGTTCGCGGGACTCCGAAGAGACCCAGTACTTC
>TRBV15|.|TRBJ2-3|TRBD1
CATSRVLGTGIDTQYF
TGTGCCACCAGCCGAGTTCTCGGGACAGGGATAGATACGCAGTATTTT
>TRBV6-1|few|TRBJ1-2|.
CASSESLGTQGYTF
TGTGCCAGCAGTGAATCTCTCGGTACACAGGGCTACACCTTC
>TRBV7-9|.|TRBJ1-3|TRBD1
CASSLTGGGNTIYF
TGTGCCAGCAGCTTAACAGGGGGGGGAAACACCATATATTTT
>TRBV18|few|TRBJ2-2|.
CASSPQGGNTGELFF
TGTGCCAGCTCACCACAGGGAGGGAACACCGGGGAGCTGTTTTTT
>TRBV5-1|.|TRBJ2-2|.
CASSLEGGTLNTGELFF
TGCGCCAGCAGCTTGGAGGGGGGGACACTGAACACCGGGGAGCTGTTTTTT
>TRBV5-1|.|TRBJ2-5|TRBD1
CASRTGGQETQYF
TGCGCCAGCAGGACAGGGGGACAAGAGACCCAGTACTTC
>TRBV5-1|.|TRBJ2-5|.
CASSPGQTNQETQYF
TGCGCCAGCAGCCCCGGACAGACGAACCAAGAGACCCAGTACTTC
>TRBV9|few|TRBJ2-7|TRBD2
CASSPREGRYEQYF
TGTGCCAGCAGCCCCCGGGAGGGACGCTACGAGCAGTACTTC
>TRBV5-4|.|TRBJ2-3|TRBD1
CASGQGETDTQYF
TGTGCCAGCGGACAGGGGGAAACTGATACGCAGTATTTT
>TRBV28|.|TRBJ1-2|.
CASSPQGTYGYTF
TGTGCCAGCAGTCCACAGGGTACTTATGGCTACACCTTC
>TRBV5-6|few|TRBJ2-7|TRBD1
CASSLPGTGRLEQYF
TGTGCCAGCAGCCTTCCCGGGACAGGGAGGCTCGAGCAGTACTTC
>TRBV19|.|TRBJ1-5|TRBD1
CASSIGDRGLQPQHF
TGTGCCAGTAGTATAGGAGACAGGGGGCTTCAGCCCCAGCATTTT
>TRBV20-1|.|TRBJ2-3|.
CSARELSTQYF
TGCAGTGCTAGAGAACTAAGCACGCAGTATTTT
>TRBV5-6|.|TRBJ2-7|TRBD2
CASRLLAGVNSYEQYF
TGTGCCAGCAGACTACTAGCGGGAGTGAACTCCTACGAGCAGTACTTC
>TRBV5-1|.|TRBJ2-1|.
CASSLAKQGNEQFF
TGCGCCAGCAGCTTGGCCAAACAGGGAAATGAGCAGTTCTTC
>TRBV15|few|TRBJ2-2|.
CATSRQGSGNTGELFF
TGTGCCACCAGCAGACAAGGTAGCGGTAACACCGGGGAGCTGTTTTTT
>TRBV6-5|.|TRBJ1-3|.
CASRSGSGNTIYF
TGTGCCAGCAGATCAGGGTCTGGAAACACCATATATTTT
>TRBV10-3|.|TRBJ1-2|.
CALKFGERYTF
TGTGCCCTGAAATTTGGGGAGCGCTACACCTTC
>TRBV11-2|.|TRBJ1-3|.
CASSSSSGGLAGNTIYF
TGTGCCAGCAGCTCATCCTCCGGGGGGCTAGCTGGAAACACCATATATTTT
>TRBV2|.|TRBJ1-2|.
CASSEPGRGGSDGYTF
TGTGCCAGCAGTGAACCCGGTAGAGGGGGTTCGGATGGCTACACCTTC
>TRBV29-1|.|TRBJ1-1|.
CSVVVQLNTEAFF
TGCAGCGTTGTAGTACAGCTGAACACTGAAGCTTTCTTT
>TRBV7-3|.|TRBJ1-3|TRBD1
CASSSQGSGNTIYF
TGTGCCAGCAGCTCACAGGGGTCTGGAAACACCATATATTTT